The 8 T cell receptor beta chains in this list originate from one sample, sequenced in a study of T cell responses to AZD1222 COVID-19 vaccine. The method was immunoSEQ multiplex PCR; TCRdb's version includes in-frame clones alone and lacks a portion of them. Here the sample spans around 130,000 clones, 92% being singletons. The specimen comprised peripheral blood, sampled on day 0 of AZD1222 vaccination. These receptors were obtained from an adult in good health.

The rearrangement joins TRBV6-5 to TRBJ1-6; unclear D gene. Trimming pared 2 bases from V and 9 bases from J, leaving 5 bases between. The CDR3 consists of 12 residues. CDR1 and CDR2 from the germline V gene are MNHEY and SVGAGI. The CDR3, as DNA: TGTGCCAGCAGTTACGGATCTTCACCCCTCCACTTT. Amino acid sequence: CASSYGSSPLHF.

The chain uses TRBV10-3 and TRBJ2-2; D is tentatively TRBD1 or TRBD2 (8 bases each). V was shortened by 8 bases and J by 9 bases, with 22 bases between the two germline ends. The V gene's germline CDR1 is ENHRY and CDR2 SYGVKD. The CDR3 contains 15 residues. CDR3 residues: CAISDRGQRGRELFF. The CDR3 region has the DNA TGTGCCATCTCCGACAGGGGCCAGCGGGGGAGGGAGCTGTTTTTT.

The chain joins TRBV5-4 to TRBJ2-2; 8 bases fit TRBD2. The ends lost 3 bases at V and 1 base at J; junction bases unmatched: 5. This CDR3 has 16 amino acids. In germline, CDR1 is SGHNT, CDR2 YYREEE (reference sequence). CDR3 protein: CASSWIGGENTGELFF. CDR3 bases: TGTGCCAGCAGCTGGATCGGGGGGGAGAACACCGGGGAGCTGTTTTTT.

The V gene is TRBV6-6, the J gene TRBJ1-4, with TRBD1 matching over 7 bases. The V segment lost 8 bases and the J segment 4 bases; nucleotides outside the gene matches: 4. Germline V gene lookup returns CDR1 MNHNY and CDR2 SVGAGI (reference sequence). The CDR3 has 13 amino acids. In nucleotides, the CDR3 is TGTGCCAGCGTAAGACAGGGTAATGAAAAACTGTTTTTT. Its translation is CASVRQGNEKLFF.

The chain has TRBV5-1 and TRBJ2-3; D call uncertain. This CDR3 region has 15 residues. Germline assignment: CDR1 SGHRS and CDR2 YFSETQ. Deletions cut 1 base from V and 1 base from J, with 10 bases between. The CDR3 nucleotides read TGCGCCAGCAGCTTGTTTGATCTCCGCACAGATACGCAGTATTTT. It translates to CASSLFDLRTDTQYF.

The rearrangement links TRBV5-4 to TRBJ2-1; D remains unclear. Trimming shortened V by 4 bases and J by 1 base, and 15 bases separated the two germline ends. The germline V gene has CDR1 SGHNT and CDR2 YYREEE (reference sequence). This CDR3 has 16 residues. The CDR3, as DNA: TGTGCCAGCAGCACCGGGCGCGGCGTGTCCTACAATGAGCAGTTCTTC. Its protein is CASSTGRGVSYNEQFF.

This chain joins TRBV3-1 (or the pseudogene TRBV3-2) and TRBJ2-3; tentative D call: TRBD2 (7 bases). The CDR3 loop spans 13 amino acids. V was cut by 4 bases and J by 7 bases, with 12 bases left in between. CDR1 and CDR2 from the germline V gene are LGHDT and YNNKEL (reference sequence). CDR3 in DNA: TGTGCCAGCAGCCGGGGGGGCCTTTATACGCAGTATTTT. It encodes CASSRGGLYTQYF.

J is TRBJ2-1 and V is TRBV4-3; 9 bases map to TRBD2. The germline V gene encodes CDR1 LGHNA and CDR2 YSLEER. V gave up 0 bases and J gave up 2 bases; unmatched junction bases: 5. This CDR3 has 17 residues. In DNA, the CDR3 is TGCGCCAGCAGCCAAGATTTCGCTAGCGGGGCCTACAATGAGCAGTTCTTC. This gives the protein CASSQDFASGAYNEQFF.